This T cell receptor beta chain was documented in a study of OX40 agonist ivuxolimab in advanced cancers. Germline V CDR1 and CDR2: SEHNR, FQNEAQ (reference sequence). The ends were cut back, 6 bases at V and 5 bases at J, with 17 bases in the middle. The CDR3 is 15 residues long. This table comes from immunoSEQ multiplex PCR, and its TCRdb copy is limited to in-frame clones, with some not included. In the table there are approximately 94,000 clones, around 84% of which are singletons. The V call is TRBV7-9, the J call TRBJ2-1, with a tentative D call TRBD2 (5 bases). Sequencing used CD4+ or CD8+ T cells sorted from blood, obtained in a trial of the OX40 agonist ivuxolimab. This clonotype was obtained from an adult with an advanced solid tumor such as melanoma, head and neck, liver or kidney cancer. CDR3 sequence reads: CASSYRLLGNNEQFF. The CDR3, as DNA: TGTGCCAGCAGTTACCGACTATTGGGGAACAATGAGCAGTTCTTC.